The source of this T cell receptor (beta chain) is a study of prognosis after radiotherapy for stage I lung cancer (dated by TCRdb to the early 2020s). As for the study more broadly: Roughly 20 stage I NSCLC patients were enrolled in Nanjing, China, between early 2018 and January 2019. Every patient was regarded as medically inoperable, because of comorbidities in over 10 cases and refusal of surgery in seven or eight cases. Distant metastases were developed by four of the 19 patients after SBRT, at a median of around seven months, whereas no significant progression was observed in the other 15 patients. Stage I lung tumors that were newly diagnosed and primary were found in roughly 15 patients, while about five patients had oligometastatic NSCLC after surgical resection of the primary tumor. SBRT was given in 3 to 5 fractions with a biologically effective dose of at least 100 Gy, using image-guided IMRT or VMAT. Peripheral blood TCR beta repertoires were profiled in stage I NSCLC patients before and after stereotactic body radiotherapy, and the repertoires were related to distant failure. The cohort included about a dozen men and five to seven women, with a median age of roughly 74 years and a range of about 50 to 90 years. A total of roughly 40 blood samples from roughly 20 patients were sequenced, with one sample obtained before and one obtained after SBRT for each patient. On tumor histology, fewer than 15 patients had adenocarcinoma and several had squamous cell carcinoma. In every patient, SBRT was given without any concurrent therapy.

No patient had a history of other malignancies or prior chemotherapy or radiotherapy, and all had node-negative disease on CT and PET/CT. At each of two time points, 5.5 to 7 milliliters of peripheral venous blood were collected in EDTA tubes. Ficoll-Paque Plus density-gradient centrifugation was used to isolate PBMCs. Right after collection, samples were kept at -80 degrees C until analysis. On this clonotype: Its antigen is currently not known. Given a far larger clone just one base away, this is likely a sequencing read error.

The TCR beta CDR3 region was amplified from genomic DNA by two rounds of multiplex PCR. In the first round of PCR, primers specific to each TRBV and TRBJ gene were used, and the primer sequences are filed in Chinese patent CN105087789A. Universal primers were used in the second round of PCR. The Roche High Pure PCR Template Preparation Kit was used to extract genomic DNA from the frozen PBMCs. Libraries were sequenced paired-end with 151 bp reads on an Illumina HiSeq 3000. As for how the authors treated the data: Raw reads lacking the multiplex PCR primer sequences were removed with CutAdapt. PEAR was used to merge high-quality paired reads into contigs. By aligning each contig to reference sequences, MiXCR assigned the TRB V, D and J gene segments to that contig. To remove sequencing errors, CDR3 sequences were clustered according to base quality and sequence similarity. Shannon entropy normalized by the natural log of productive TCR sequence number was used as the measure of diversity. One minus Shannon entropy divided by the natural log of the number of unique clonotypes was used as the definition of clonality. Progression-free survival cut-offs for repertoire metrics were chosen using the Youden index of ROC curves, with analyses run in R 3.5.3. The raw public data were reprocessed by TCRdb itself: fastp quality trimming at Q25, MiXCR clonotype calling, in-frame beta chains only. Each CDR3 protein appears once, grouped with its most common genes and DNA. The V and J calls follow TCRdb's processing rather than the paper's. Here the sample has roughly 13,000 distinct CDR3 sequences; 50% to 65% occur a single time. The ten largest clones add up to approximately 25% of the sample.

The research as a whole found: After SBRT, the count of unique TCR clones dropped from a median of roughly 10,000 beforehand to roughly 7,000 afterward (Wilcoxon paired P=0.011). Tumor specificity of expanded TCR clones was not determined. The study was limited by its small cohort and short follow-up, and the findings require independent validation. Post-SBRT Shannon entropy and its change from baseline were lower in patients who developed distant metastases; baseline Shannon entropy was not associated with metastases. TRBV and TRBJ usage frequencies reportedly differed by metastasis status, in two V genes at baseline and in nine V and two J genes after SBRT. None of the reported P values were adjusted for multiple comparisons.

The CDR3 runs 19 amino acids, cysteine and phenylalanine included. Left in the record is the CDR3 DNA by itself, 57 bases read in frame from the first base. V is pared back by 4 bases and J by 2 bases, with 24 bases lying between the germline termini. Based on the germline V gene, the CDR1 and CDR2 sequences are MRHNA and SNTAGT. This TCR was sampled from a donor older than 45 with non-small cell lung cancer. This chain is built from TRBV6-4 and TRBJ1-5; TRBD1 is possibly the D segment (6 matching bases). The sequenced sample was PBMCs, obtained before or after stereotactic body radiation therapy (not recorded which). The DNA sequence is TGTGCCAGCAGTGTGGGGGACATGTCCGTGACGCGAGGCAATCAGCCCCAGCATTTT. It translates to CASSVGDMSVTRGNQPQHF.